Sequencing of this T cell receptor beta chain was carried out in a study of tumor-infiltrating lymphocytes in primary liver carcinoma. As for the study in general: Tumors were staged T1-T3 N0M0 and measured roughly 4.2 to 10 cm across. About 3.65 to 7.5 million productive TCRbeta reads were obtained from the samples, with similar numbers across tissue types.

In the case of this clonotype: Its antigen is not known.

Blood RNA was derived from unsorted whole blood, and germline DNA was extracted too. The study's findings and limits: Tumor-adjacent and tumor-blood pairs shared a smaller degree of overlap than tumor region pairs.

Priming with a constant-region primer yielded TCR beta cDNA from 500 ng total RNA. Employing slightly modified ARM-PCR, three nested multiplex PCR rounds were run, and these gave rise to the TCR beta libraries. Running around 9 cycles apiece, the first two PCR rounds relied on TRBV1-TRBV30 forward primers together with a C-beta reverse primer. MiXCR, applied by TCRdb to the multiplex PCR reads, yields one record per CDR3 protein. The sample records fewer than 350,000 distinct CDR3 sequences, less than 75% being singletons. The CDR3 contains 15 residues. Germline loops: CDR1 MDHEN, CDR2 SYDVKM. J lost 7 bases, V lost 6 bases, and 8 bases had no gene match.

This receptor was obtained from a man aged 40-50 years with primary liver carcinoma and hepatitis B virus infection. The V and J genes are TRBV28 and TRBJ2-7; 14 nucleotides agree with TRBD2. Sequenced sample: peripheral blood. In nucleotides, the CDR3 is TGTGCCAGCAGCCGACTTCGGACTAGCGGGAGGGAGCAGTACTTC. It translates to CASSRLRTSGREQYF. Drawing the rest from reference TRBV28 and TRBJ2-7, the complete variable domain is DVKVTQSSRYLVKRTGEKVFLECVQDMDHENMFWYRQDPGLGLRLIYFSYDVKMKEKGDIPEGYSVSREKKERFSLILESASTNQTSMYLCASSRLRTSGREQYFGPGTRLTVT.